This TCR beta chain was recovered during a study of blood T cell repertoires in COVID-19. Source study methods: Quantification of nucleated cells was approximated via reference gene primer amplification. TCRdb's copy holds only in-frame clones and misses some; the assay was immunoSEQ multiplex PCR. That table supplies the V and J calls and clone size; D and trimming were determined from the DNA. This sample has hundreds of thousands of clones, with 89% found just once. This clone showed up just a few times. The CDR3 is 14 residues long. The germline V gene encodes CDR1 LNHNV and CDR2 YYDKDF (reference sequence). V was pared by 3 bases and J by 2 bases, with 3 bases of the junction left unmatched.

The sample consisted of peripheral blood. The chain links TRBV15 to TRBJ2-7; 8 nucleotides line up with TRBD1. The source is a woman aged 25 to 39 with COVID-19, enrolled during active disease. CDR3 amino acids: CATSSDRGAYEQYF. DNA for the CDR3: TGTGCCACCAGCAGCGACAGGGGTGCCTACGAGCAGTACTTC.